The clone carrying this TCR beta chain was found many times. Its antigen remains unidentified. This sample stems from a study of prognosis after radiotherapy for stage I lung cancer. Overall study: With approximately 13 men and over five women, the cohort's median age was about 74 years, range 53–84. Receipt of concurrent therapy with stereotactic body radiotherapy occurred in no patient. Findings and caveats of the study: For the expanded TCR clones, whether they were tumor-specific was not determined.

This CDR3 region has 12 residues. V lost 3 bases and J lost 9, with 9 bases in between. From germline, CDR1 is MDHEN and CDR2 SYDVKM. Two rounds of multiplex PCR amplified TCR beta CDR3 from genomic DNA. TRBV and TRBJ genes each had their own specific primers in first-round PCR. TCRdb re-analysed the multiplex PCR reads in MiXCR, keeping a single row per CDR3 protein. The data show about 20,000 distinct CDR3 sequences, 43% seen once. The chain is built from TRBV28 and TRBJ2-1, with no clear D. The clonotype was recovered from a donor over 45 with non-small cell lung cancer. The specimen was PBMCs, collected before or after stereotactic body radiation therapy (not recorded which). CDR3 loop: CASSLTNTEQFF. DNA for the CDR3: TGTGCCAGCAGTTTGACCAATACTGAGCAGTTCTTC. Full variable domain (outside the CDR3, taken from reference TRBV28 and TRBJ2-1): DVKVTQSSRYLVKRTGEKVFLECVQDMDHENMFWYRQDPGLGLRLIYFSYDVKMKEKGDIPEGYSVSREKKERFSLILESASTNQTSMYLCASSLTNTEQFFGPGTRLTVL.